These 17 T cell receptor beta chains originate from one sample sequenced in a study of shared clonotypes between healthy human individuals. The repertoire was sequenced with immunoSEQ multiplex PCR; TCRdb's copy has only in-frame clones and lacks some. The data contain around 700,000 clones, about two thirds of them singletons. Sample: memory CD4+ T cells sorted from blood. Subset: CD45RA-negative fraction. These receptors all stem from a woman in her twenties or thirties in good health.

The genes are TRBV4-3 and TRBJ2-1, with a weak D call TRBD2 (5 bases). Germline V lookup: CDR1 LGHNA, CDR2 YSLEER. The CDR3 is made up of 15 amino acids. V lost 3 bases to trimming and J lost 6 bases, with 15 bases between them. The CDR3 DNA reads TGCGCCAGCAGCCACCCTCTTCGGGATTCCAATGAGCAGTTCTTC. Translated: CASSHPLRDSNEQFF.

V is TRBV11-2 and J is TRBJ2-1; weak D call: TRBD1 (6 bases). The germline V and J ends were trimmed by 4 bases and 4 bases, with 8 bases remaining between them. In germline, CDR1 is SGHAT, CDR2 FQNNGV. This CDR3 spans 13 amino acids. CDR3 nucleotides: TGTGCCAGCAGCTCAGGGGCGTACAATGAGCAGTTCTTC. The encoded protein is CASSSGAYNEQFF.

The gene calls are TRBV29-1 and TRBJ1-2; 10 positions agree with TRBD1. There are 13 residues in the CDR3. The V segment lost 3 bases and the J segment 5 bases; nucleotides outside the gene matches: 3. Germline V gives CDR1 SQVTM, CDR2 ANQGSEA. CDR3 protein: CSVEGQGPYGYTF. The CDR3 bases are TGCAGCGTTGAGGGACAGGGGCCGTATGGCTACACCTTC.

This chain connects TRBV27 to TRBJ2-3; a weak D match, TRBD1 (6 bases). The V end lost 8 bases, the J end lost 5 bases, and 17 bases lay between the germline ends. CDR3 length equals 14 residues. Germline CDR1 reads MNHEY; CDR2 reads SMNVEV (reference sequence). The CDR3 here is CASGKQGWGDTQYF. CDR3 nucleotide sequence: TGTGCCAGCGGTAAACAGGGTTGGGGAGATACGCAGTATTTT.

The table lists this clone with a few counts. The CDR3 reads CASSPLTSETYEQYF. In DNA, the CDR3 is TGTGCCAGCAGTCCATTAACTAGCGAAACCTACGAGCAGTACTTC. The J gene is TRBJ2-7, the V gene TRBV2; TRBD2 matches at 7 bases. The germline V gene encodes CDR1 SNHLY and CDR2 FYNNEI. CDR3 length equals 15 residues. The J segment lost 2 bases and the V segment lost 5 bases, leaving 9 bases of the junction unmatched.

V is TRBV29-1 and J is TRBJ2-1; 13 nucleotides match TRBD2. The V segment lost 5 bases and the J segment 4 bases; nucleotides outside the gene matches: 8. Germline lookup yields CDR1 SQVTM and CDR2 ANQGSEA. This CDR3 has 16 amino acids. CDR3 amino acids: CSVSTSGRAFYNEQFF. The CDR3, as DNA: TGCAGCGTTTCCACTAGCGGGAGGGCTTTTTACAATGAGCAGTTCTTC.

A note on this clone: The same CDR3 arises from other DNA sequences in this sample as well. The rearrangement joins TRBV29-1 to TRBJ2-7, with TRBD1 matching over 7 bases. Germline CDR1 SQVTM, CDR2 ANQGSEA. Germline trimming cut 3 bases from V and 4 bases from J; bases unmatched to any gene: 3. The CDR3 extends over 12 amino acids. In nucleotides, the CDR3 is TGCAGCGTTGACGAGGGGGCTTACGAGCAGTACTTC. It translates to CSVDEGAYEQYF.

The chain links TRBV5-1 to TRBJ1-4, with D perhaps matching TRBD1 (5 bases). This CDR3 spans 14 amino acids. Germline assignment: CDR1 SGHRS and CDR2 YFSETQ. V was clipped by 7 bases and J by 2 bases, with 12 bases between them. CDR3 bases: TGCGCCAGCGGGGCGGGGAGGACTAATGAAAAACTGTTTTTT. Translating it yields CASGAGRTNEKLFF.

This clone has ten or more counts. Other DNA sequences from this sample encode an identical CDR3 as well. This rearrangement joins TRBV7-9 to TRBJ1-3, with D possibly TRBD1 on 5 matching bases. This CDR3 is built from 16 residues. The V end lost 0 bases, the J end lost 3 bases, and 12 bases lay between the germline ends. Germline V gives CDR1 SEHNR, CDR2 FQNEAQ (reference sequence). The CDR3 here is CASSLAQPGSGNTIYF. CDR3 sequence (DNA): TGTGCCAGCAGCTTAGCACAGCCAGGGAGTGGAAACACCATATATTTT.

This clone came up once. The rearrangement links TRBV28 to TRBJ2-7, with TRBD1 matching 7 bases. Germline-derived CDR1 and CDR2 are MDHEN and SYDVKM. This CDR3 region has 15 residues. V gave up 3 bases and J gave up 6 bases; unmatched junction bases: 11. CDR3 in DNA: TGTGCCAGCAGTTTCGATAGGGGGCCCAAGGGCGAGCAGTACTTC. Its protein product is CASSFDRGPKGEQYF.

CDR3 in amino acids: CASRETRGAYGTEAFF. The DNA for the CDR3 is TGTGCCAGCAGAGAGACCAGGGGCGCCTATGGGACTGAAGCTTTCTTT. V is TRBV28 and J is TRBJ1-1; TRBD1 might be the D (6 bases). Germline CDR1 and CDR2: MDHEN and SYDVKM. V was pared by 6 bases and J by 5 bases, with 22 bases between. The CDR3 loop spans 16 amino acids.

The table lists this clone with a count of one. This chain uses TRBV6-5 with TRBJ2-1; D perhaps matches TRBD1 (5 bases). CDR3 length equals 13 residues. The ends were cut back, 2 bases at V and 6 bases at J, with 8 bases in the middle. CDR1 and CDR2 from the germline V gene are MNHEY and SVGAGI. CDR3 region: CASSYTTVNEQFF. The CDR3 nucleotides are TGTGCCAGCAGTTACACGACAGTCAATGAGCAGTTCTTC.

In regard to this clone: Other DNA sequences from this sample encode an identical CDR3 as well. The rearrangement joins TRBV7-3 to TRBJ2-1; the match to TRBD1 covers 8 bases. The germline V gene encodes CDR1 SGHTA and CDR2 FQGTGA. The J segment lost 0 bases and the V segment lost 5 bases, leaving 3 bases of the junction unmatched. The CDR3 loop spans 15 amino acids. CDR3 DNA: TGTGCCAGCAGCCTAGACAGGGGCTCCTACAATGAGCAGTTCTTC. It encodes CASSLDRGSYNEQFF.

The V and J genes are TRBV14 and TRBJ2-5; weak D call: TRBD2 (5 bases). Germline V gene data show CDR1 as SGHDN and CDR2 as FVKESK. Trimming shortened V by 1 base and J by 1 base, and 13 bases separated the two germline ends. The CDR3 runs to 16 residues. The CDR3 nucleotides read TGTGCCAGCAGCCAAGGACACCTGAGGGTCCAAGAGACCCAGTACTTC. Protein: CASSQGHLRVQETQYF.

With regard to this clone: The same CDR3 is also encoded by other DNA sequences in this sample. CDR3 sequence: CASRGTGSSYEQYF. CDR3 nucleotide sequence: TGTGCCAGCAGAGGGACAGGGAGCTCCTACGAGCAGTACTTC. The V call is TRBV28, the J call TRBJ2-7; 9 nucleotides align to TRBD1. CDR3 length: 14 residues. V was clipped by 6 bases and J by 0 bases; unmatched bases: 3. CDR1 and CDR2 (germline): MDHEN, SYDVKM.

The chain combines TRBV4-1 with TRBJ2-5; the match to TRBD1 covers 7 bases. Germline CDR1 reads MGHRA; CDR2 reads YSYEKL. The CDR3 loop spans 14 amino acids. V lost 4 bases, J lost 5 bases, and 7 bases stayed unmatched. The CDR3 protein is CASSPGTVLETQYF. In DNA, the CDR3 is TGCGCCAGCAGCCCCGGGACAGTTTTGGAGACCCAGTACTTC.

The chain joins TRBV18 to TRBJ2-1; TRBD2 matches at 10 bases. Germline-derived CDR1 and CDR2 are KGHSH and LQKENI. Losses at the gene ends were 2 bases for V and 7 bases for J; bases not matched to a gene: 2. This CDR3 is 14 amino acids long. Here the CDR3 reads CASSPGTSVNEQFF. CDR3 bases: TGTGCCAGCTCACCAGGGACTAGCGTAAATGAGCAGTTCTTC.